This paragraph covers one T cell receptor beta chain sequence. This specimen belongs to a study of blood T cell repertoires in COVID-19. Study summary: Acute-phase and convalescent COVID-19 samples originated in the United States, Italy and Spain. PBMCs, B-cell-depleted T cells, or T cells provided the cDNA or gDNA that made up the material.

Authors' processing steps: Reference gene primer amplification gave nucleated cell count estimates. Here immunoSEQ multiplex PCR was the method, and the copy in TCRdb shows in-frame clones only, minus some. The V and J calls and the clone size are those of that table, but D and trimming were determined from the DNA. Here the sample spans tens of thousands of clones, 83% being singletons. The sequence derives from a human donor in a cohort sampled during active COVID-19. Sequencing was done on a sample of peripheral blood.

The CDR3 nucleotides are TGTGCCAGTGCGGGACTGCGGTCCTCTGGAAACACCATATATTTT. Translation gives CASAGLRSSGNTIYF. The rearrangement links TRBV19 to TRBJ1-3, with a possible D match to TRBD1 (5 bases). The CDR3 consists of 15 residues. Trimming took off 8 bases at V and 0 bases at J, with 14 bases between the two ends. The germline V gene encodes CDR1 LNHDA and CDR2 SQIVND (reference sequence).